Only a few counts were recorded for the clone carrying this TCR beta chain. Here immunoSEQ multiplex PCR was the method, and the copy in TCRdb shows in-frame clones only, minus some. The sample carries 320,000 or so clones, 85% recorded once. The CDR3 is made up of 18 amino acids. Germline CDR1 LGHDT, CDR2 YNNKEL (reference sequence). V was pared by 4 bases and J by 3 bases, with 12 bases of the junction left unmatched. The data originate from a study of blood T cell repertoires in COVID-19. The clonotype comes from a woman in her twenties or thirties who had been exposed to COVID-19. This chain joins TRBV3-1 (or the pseudogene TRBV3-2) and TRBJ2-1; 10 nucleotides line up with TRBD2. Sequenced input: PBMCs or T cells enriched from blood (not recorded which). The CDR3 DNA reads TGTGCCAGCAGCCTCCGCCGGACTAGCGGAGCAAGCTACAATGAGCAGTTCTTC. This sequence encodes CASSLRRTSGASYNEQFF.